This T cell receptor beta chain was identified during a study of OX40 agonist ivuxolimab in advanced cancers. Study-level findings and limits: CD4+ and CD8+ blood T cells expanded clonally by week 6 at 0.1 to 3.0 mg/kg. Among the lowest peripheral clonal expansion occurred in 0.1-3.0 mg/kg partial responders.

The CDR3 contains 14 residues. V lost 0 bases and J 4 bases, leaving 11 bases between the germline ends. Germline assignment: CDR1 GTSNPN and CDR2 SVGIG (reference sequence). On this clone: The antigen is not known.

Patients who had autoimmune disease history or got systemic immunosuppression were left out. TCRdb keeps only in-frame clones here, not all; method: immunoSEQ multiplex PCR. The data hold tens of thousands of clones, with around 87% observed a single time. This receptor was identified in an adult with an advanced solid tumor such as melanoma, head and neck, liver or kidney cancer. V gene TRBV30 combines with J gene TRBJ2-3; D may be TRBD1 or TRBD2 (5 bases each). The sequences come from CD4+ or CD8+ T cells sorted from blood, collected in a trial of the OX40 agonist ivuxolimab. For the CDR3, the DNA is TGTGCCTGGAGTGTAGTGGGGACGGCAGATACGCAGTATTTT. This translates into CAWSVVGTADTQYF.